The clone carrying this T cell receptor (beta chain) was seen more than once but under ten times. The antigen is unknown. These data originate in a study of T-cell memory formation after mild COVID-19. Study-level background: The study found TCR clusters largely donor specific. Overall study results and limits: Contracting clones from day 15 to 85 showed balanced CD4/CD8; later expanders favored CD4+. The CD4+ clones that contracted clustered mainly within CM and EM, and the CD8+ clones concentrated in EMRA.

TCR alpha and TCR beta cDNA libraries with sample barcodes and UMIs came from 5'RACE using constant-segment primers. In TCRdb, the 5' RACE reads were re-called with MiXCR into one record per CDR3 protein. The data hold roughly 400,000 distinct CDR3 sequences, with approximately 25% observed a single time. Trimming took off 8 bases at V and 2 bases at J, with 5 bases between the two ends. The CDR3 length is 11 residues. Germline CDR1 and CDR2: MDHEN and SYDVKM. Sequencing input: PBMCs or a T cell subset sorted from them (not recorded which). The rearrangement links TRBV28 to TRBJ2-3; D remains ambiguous. The receptor was isolated from an adult woman who had mild COVID-19 (a few samples of this study predate the infection). Cell type and time point are not known. The CDR3 nucleotides read TGTGCCAGCGGAATCACAGATACGCAGTATTTT. Translated, it gives CASGITDTQYF.